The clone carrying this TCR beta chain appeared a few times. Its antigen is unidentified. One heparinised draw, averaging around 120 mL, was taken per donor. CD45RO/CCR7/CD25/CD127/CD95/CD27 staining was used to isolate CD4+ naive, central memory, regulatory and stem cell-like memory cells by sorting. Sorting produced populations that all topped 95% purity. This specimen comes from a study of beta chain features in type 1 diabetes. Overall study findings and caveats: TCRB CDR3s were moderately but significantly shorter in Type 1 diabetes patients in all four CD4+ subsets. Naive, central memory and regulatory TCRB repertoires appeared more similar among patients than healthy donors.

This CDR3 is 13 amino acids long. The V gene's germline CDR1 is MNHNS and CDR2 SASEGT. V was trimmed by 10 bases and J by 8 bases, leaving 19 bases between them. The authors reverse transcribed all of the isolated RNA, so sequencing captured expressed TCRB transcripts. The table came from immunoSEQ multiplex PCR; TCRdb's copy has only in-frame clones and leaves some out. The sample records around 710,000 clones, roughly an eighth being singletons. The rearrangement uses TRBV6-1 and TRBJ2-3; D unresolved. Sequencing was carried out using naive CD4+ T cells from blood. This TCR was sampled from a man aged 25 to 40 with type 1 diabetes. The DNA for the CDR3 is TGTGCCACCTCGCCGTCGATCGGCGGTACGCAGTATTTT. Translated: CATSPSIGGTQYF.